These T cell receptor beta chains were read from a single sample in a study of blood T cell repertoires in COVID-19. Assay used: immunoSEQ multiplex PCR; TCRdb lists only in-frame clones, some missing. Of 55,000 to 85,000 clones in the sample, roughly 78% were seen once. Sequenced sample: peripheral blood. The receptors come from a man aged 55 to 69 with active or convalescent COVID-19. Each CDR3 is given with its conserved first and last residue. Each record gives: V gene, J gene, D gene, clone size, CDR3 protein, CDR3 DNA. The D gene is left open where the match is weak. Rows give clone size only sometimes, using once, few, many, or a class for an expanded clone.

V: TRBV29-1
J: TRBJ2-3
D: TRBD2
size: .
CDR3: CSVATSGPTDTQYF
DNA: TGCAGCGTTGCGACTAGCGGGCCCACAGATACGCAGTATTTT

V: TRBV15
J: TRBJ2-2
D: .
size: .
CDR3: CATSRDLTSAGELFF
DNA: TGTGCCACCAGCAGAGATCTGACTAGTGCCGGGGAGCTGTTTTTT

V: TRBV6-5
J: TRBJ1-1
D: .
size: .
CDR3: CASKRAGPNTEAFF
DNA: TGTGCCAGCAAAAGGGCAGGGCCGAACACTGAAGCTTTCTTT

V: TRBV6-5
J: TRBJ2-5
D: .
size: .
CDR3: CASIDRETQYF
DNA: TGTGCCAGCATCGACAGGGAGACCCAGTACTTC

V: TRBV7-9
J: TRBJ2-2
D: .
size: many
CDR3: CASSPVRSTGELFF
DNA: TGTGCCAGCAGCCCAGTCCGGAGCACCGGGGAGCTGTTTTTT

V: TRBV11-2
J: TRBJ2-1
D: .
size: .
CDR3: CASSLGTGYNEQFF
DNA: TGTGCCAGCAGCTTAGGTACAGGGTACAATGAGCAGTTCTTC

V: TRBV29-1
J: TRBJ2-2
D: .
size: .
CDR3: CSVLWTGKTNTGELFF
DNA: TGCAGCGTCCTCTGGACGGGAAAAACGAACACCGGGGAGCTGTTTTTT

V: TRBV28
J: TRBJ1-5
D: TRBD1
size: once
CDR3: CASIAAQGGDWPQHF
DNA: TGTGCCAGCATCGCCGCCCAGGGGGGTGACTGGCCCCAGCATTTT

V: TRBV10-3
J: TRBJ1-2
D: TRBD1
size: .
CDR3: CAIKTTTGGGNGYTF
DNA: TGTGCCATCAAAACAACGACAGGGGGCGGGAATGGCTACACCTTC

V: TRBV28
J: TRBJ2-3
D: TRBD1
size: .
CDR3: CASSSLGQVSDTQYF
DNA: TGTGCCAGCAGCTCCCTCGGACAGGTATCAGATACGCAGTATTTT

V: TRBV3-1/TRBV3-2
J: TRBJ1-2
D: TRBD1
size: few
CDR3: CASSPLTGQGAFGYTF
DNA: TGTGCCAGCAGCCCATTAACGGGACAGGGGGCTTTTGGCTACACCTTC

V: TRBV5-4
J: TRBJ2-5
D: TRBD1
size: .
CDR3: CASSSQGVKETQYF
DNA: TGTGCCAGCAGCTCCCAGGGGGTAAAAGAGACCCAGTACTTC

V: TRBV15
J: TRBJ1-5
D: .
size: few
CDR3: CATRTGGSWQPQHF
DNA: TGTGCCACCAGGACGGGGGGAAGTTGGCAGCCCCAGCATTTT

V: TRBV7-3
J: TRBJ2-2
D: .
size: few
CDR3: CASSLYPSTLNTGELFF
DNA: TGTGCCAGCAGCTTATACCCATCGACACTGAACACCGGGGAGCTGTTTTTT

V: TRBV18
J: TRBJ2-6
D: .
size: .
CDR3: CASSPPGHNSGANVLTF
DNA: TGTGCCAGCTCACCACCAGGACACAACTCTGGGGCCAACGTCCTGACTTTC

V: TRBV19
J: TRBJ1-1
D: .
size: .
CDR3: CASSPTAWATEAFF
DNA: TGTGCCAGTAGTCCGACGGCGTGGGCGACTGAAGCTTTCTTT

V: TRBV5-1
J: TRBJ1-1
D: .
size: once
CDR3: CASSLAAVTEAFF
DNA: TGCGCCAGCAGCTTGGCCGCGGTTACTGAAGCTTTCTTT